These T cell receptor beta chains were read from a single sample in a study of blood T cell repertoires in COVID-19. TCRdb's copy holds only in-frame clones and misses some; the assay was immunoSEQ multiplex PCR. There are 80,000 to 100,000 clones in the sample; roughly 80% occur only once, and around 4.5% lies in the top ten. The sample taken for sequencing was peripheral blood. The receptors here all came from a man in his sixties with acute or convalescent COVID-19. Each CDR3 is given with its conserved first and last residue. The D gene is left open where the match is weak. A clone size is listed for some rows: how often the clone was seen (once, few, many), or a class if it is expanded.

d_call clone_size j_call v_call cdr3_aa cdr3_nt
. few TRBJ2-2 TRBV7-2 CASSLTRMNTGELFF TGTGCCAGCAGCTTAACGCGGATGAACACCGGGGAGCTGTTTTTT
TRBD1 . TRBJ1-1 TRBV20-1 CSASSPNTGDTEAFF TGCAGTGCTAGTTCCCCTAATACAGGGGACACTGAAGCTTTCTTT
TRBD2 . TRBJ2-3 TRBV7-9 CASSLFGGSPDTQYF TGTGCCAGCAGCTTATTTGGCGGGAGTCCAGATACGCAGTATTTT
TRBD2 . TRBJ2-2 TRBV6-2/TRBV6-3 CASSSGGRGIGELFF TGTGCCAGCAGTTCCGGCGGGAGGGGGATCGGGGAGCTGTTTTTT
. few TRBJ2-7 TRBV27 CASSPGELYEQYF TGTGCCAGCAGTCCCGGAGAACTCTACGAGCAGTACTTC
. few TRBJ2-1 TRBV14 CASSQDRRNEQFF TGTGCCAGCAGCCAAGATCGGCGGAATGAGCAGTTCTTC
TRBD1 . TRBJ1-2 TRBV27 CASSPTGTGAYGYTF TGTGCCAGCAGTCCTACCGGGACAGGGGCTTATGGCTACACCTTC
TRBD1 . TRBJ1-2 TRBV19 CASSTTGGYYGYTF TGTGCCAGTAGTACTACAGGGGGCTACTATGGCTACACCTTC
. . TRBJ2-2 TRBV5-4 CASSSRSTGELFF TGTGCCAGCAGCTCGCGGTCCACCGGGGAGCTGTTTTTT
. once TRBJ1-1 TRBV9 CASSQGANTEAFF TGTGCCAGCAGTCAGGGCGCGAACACTGAAGCTTTCTTT
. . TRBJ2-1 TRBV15 CATSRDLTVSYNEQFF TGTGCCACCAGCAGAGATTTAACGGTCTCCTACAATGAGCAGTTCTTC
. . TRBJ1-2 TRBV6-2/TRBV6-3 CASSYGYDSPKDIFGYTF TGTGCCAGCAGTTACGGATACGACTCCCCGAAGGATATATTTGGCTACACCTTC